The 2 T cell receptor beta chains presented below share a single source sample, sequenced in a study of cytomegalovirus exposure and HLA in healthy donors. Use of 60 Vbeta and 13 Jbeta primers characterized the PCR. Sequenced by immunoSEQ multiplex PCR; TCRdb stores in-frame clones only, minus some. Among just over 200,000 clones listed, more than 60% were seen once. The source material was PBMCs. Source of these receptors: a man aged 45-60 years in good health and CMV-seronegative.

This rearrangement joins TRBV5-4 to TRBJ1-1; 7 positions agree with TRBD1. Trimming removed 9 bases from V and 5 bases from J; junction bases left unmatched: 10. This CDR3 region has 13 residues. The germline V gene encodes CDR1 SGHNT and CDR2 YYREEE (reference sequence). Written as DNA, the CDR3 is TGTGCCATCACGACAGGGTCGGATACTGAAGCTTTCTTT. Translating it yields CAITTGSDTEAFF. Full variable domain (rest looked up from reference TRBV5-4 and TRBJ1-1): ETGVTQSPTHLIKTRGQQVTLRCSSQSGHNTVSWYQQALGQGPQFIFQYYREEENGRGNFPPRFSGLQFPNYSSELNVNALELDDSALYLCAITTGSDTEAFFGQGTRLTVV.

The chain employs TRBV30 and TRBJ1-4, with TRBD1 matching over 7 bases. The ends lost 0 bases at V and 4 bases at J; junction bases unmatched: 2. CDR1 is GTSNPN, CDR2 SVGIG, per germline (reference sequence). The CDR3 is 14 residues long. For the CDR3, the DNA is TGTGCCTGGAGTGTGAGACAGGGTAATGAAAAACTGTTTTTT. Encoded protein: CAWSVRQGNEKLFF.